The present T cell receptor beta chain was sequenced within a study of blood T cell repertoires in COVID-19. About the study: PBMCs, B-cell-depleted T cells, or T cells provided the cDNA or gDNA that made up the material.

Original data processing: Amplifying reference gene primers gave estimates of nucleated cell counts. Libraries were prepared by immunoSEQ multiplex PCR; TCRdb keeps only in-frame clonotypes and omits some of them. Clone size and V and J calls were adopted from that table, with D and trimming inferred from the DNA. The sample lists about 140,000 clones, more than 75% seen once, with roughly 2.5% in the top ten. What was sequenced was peripheral blood. This TCR was sampled from a man aged 45 to 65 with active COVID-19.

CDR3 bases: TGTGCCAGCAGCCGTGACAGGGGTGATACTGAAGCTTTCTTT. Translated: CASSRDRGDTEAFF. The chain is built from TRBV7-9 and TRBJ1-1, with 8 positions matching TRBD1. CDR1 and CDR2 from the germline V gene are SEHNR and FQNEAQ (reference sequence). V lost 5 bases, J lost 5 bases, and 7 bases stayed unmatched. This CDR3 region has 14 residues.